These 15 T cell receptor beta chains originate from one sample sequenced in a study of molecular identifiers for immune sequencing clone quantification. MiXCR, run by TCRdb on the PCR reads, gives a single entry per CDR3 protein. The top ten hold 0.74% of the sample, which has fewer than 350,000 distinct CDR3 sequences, roughly a quarter seen once. Sequenced sample: naive CD8+ T cells from blood, with Jurkat cell RNA spiked in. The subset here: FACS-sorted CD8+CD4-CCR7+CD45RA+ naive T cells. Every receptor here comes from a human donor in good health. Some libraries in this study had Jurkat cell RNA spiked in.

Concerning this clonotype: This may come from a read error, since a much larger clone is one base off. For the CDR3, the DNA is TGTGCCTGCAGGCCACAGGGGAGGACAGATACGCAGTATTTT. It encodes CACRPQGRTDTQYF. This chain links TRBV27 with TRBJ2-3; a possible D gene is TRBD1 (7 bases). The germline V gene has CDR1 MNHEY and CDR2 SMNVEV (reference sequence). The CDR3 consists of 14 residues.

Worth noting for this clonotype: It may be a read error: a sequence one base away is much more abundant. The chain uses TRBV18 and TRBJ1-1; TRBD1 agrees at 7 bases. Germline CDR1 and CDR2: KGHSH and LQKENI. Losses at the gene ends were 5 bases for V and 7 bases for J; bases not matched to a gene: 4. CDR3 length equals 12 residues. CDR3 DNA: TGTGCCAGCTCATTTCAGGGGGTTGAAGCTTTCTTT. Protein product: CASSFQGVEAFF. Looking up the rest from reference TRBV18 and TRBJ1-1 gives the full variable domain: NAGVMQNPRHLVRRRGQEARLRCSPMKGHSHVYWYRQLPEEGLKFMVYLQKENIIDESGMPKERFSAEFPKEGPSILRIQQVVRGDSAAYFCASSFQGVEAFFGQGTRLTVV.

This clonotype came up many times. The chain uses TRBV29-1 and TRBJ1-4, with D unclear. This CDR3 has 13 residues. Germline V gene data show CDR1 as SQVTM and CDR2 as ANQGSEA. The germline V and J ends were trimmed by 7 bases and 0 bases, with 9 bases remaining between them. DNA for the CDR3: TGCAGCGCCCGGAGAGCAACTAATGAAAAACTGTTTTTT. It specifies CSARRATNEKLFF.

This sequence joins TRBV4-3 and TRBJ2-3; TRBD2 matches at 12 bases. Germline V gives CDR1 LGHNA, CDR2 YSLEER. The CDR3 spans 16 residues. After removal of 6 bases from V and 6 bases from J, the junction contained 10 bases not matched to a gene. The CDR3 DNA reads TGCGCCAGCAGAGAAACTAGCGGGGGGTCATCGGATACGCAGTATTTT. It encodes CASRETSGGSSDTQYF.

With respect to this clonotype: Because the CDR3 is missing its conserved closing phenylalanine or tryptophan, this is likely a read error. The genes are TRBV20-1 and TRBJ2-1; D call uncertain. In germline, CDR1 is DFQATT, CDR2 SNEGSKA (reference sequence). The V gene lost 4 bases and the J gene lost 3 bases, with 1 base spanning the gap. CDR3 length equals 10 residues. The CDR3 protein is CSAIYNEQFL. CDR3 in DNA: TGCAGTGCTATCTACAATGAGCAGTTCCTC.

The rearrangement links TRBV2 to TRBJ2-7; 7 bases fit TRBD1. V was pared by 5 bases and J by 6 bases, with 10 bases of the junction left unmatched. This CDR3 is built from 14 residues. Germline V gene sequence: CDR1 SNHLY, CDR2 FYNNEI. The CDR3 here is CASSPTGSAPEQYF. In nucleotides, the CDR3 is TGTGCCAGCAGTCCGACAGGGAGTGCGCCCGAGCAGTACTTC.

This rearrangement joins TRBV7-6 to TRBJ2-3, with 10 bases identical to TRBD2. Germline V gene lookup returns CDR1 SGHVS and CDR2 FNYEAQ. The CDR3 is 17 residues long. V was pared by 7 bases and J by 4 bases, with 14 bases of the junction left unmatched. CDR3 protein: CASNSHLSGGSPDTQYF. The CDR3 DNA is TGTGCCAGCAATTCCCATCTTAGCGGGGGGTCCCCAGATACGCAGTATTTT.

This sequence joins TRBV7-3 and TRBJ2-3, with 7 nucleotides matching TRBD2. The length of the CDR3 is 13 residues. CDR1 SGHTA and CDR2 FQGTGA come from the germline V gene. V shed 5 bases and J 5 bases; nucleotides not matched to a gene: 4. The CDR3, as DNA: TGTGCCAGCAGCGCACTAGCGAAAGATACGCAGTATTTT. It codes for CASSALAKDTQYF.

In its sample, this clonotype was seen a few times. This chain connects TRBV27 to TRBJ1-1, with D unclear. Per the germline V gene, CDR1 is MNHEY and CDR2 is SMNVEV (reference sequence). Trimming cost V 5 bases and J 0 bases, with 16 bases left between them. There are 16 residues in the CDR3. CDR3 loop: CASSLHPSGVNTEAFF. The DNA for the CDR3 is TGTGCCAGCAGTCTCCACCCCTCTGGGGTGAACACTGAAGCTTTCTTT.

The rearrangement links TRBV10-3 to TRBJ2-1; TRBD2 matches 10 bases. The germline gives CDR1 ENHRY, CDR2 SYGVKD. The CDR3 has 14 amino acids. The junction had 9 bases not matched to a gene; V was cut back by 2 bases and J by 14 bases. The CDR3 DNA sequence: TGTGCCATCAGTGAGGCAAGCGGGGGGGCCGTGGAGTTCTTC. This sequence encodes CAISEASGGAVEFF.

CDR3 in amino acids: CASSQTSGRGEQYF. CDR3 nucleotide sequence: TGTGCCAGCAGCCAGACTAGCGGTCGGGGCGAGCAGTACTTC. This chain links TRBV6-1 with TRBJ2-7; TRBD2 agrees at 9 bases. The CDR3 runs to 14 residues. CDR1 is MNHNS and CDR2 is SASEGT in the germline V gene. V was clipped by 6 bases and J by 6 bases; unmatched bases: 9.

This clonotype was seen more than once but under ten times. The chain combines TRBV15 with TRBJ1-1, with D hard to call. Trimming pared 4 bases from V and 0 bases from J, leaving 15 bases between. The CDR3 contains 16 residues. Germline CDR1 LNHNV, CDR2 YYDKDF (reference sequence). Here the CDR3 reads CATSIGLRRLNTEAFF. CDR3 DNA: TGTGCCACCAGCATCGGGTTAAGGAGATTGAACACTGAAGCTTTCTTT.

The chain joins TRBV18 to TRBJ2-5; D unresolved. The germline V gene encodes CDR1 KGHSH and CDR2 LQKENI. The CDR3 covers 15 residues. The ends were cut back, 3 bases at V and 0 bases at J, with 11 bases in the middle. The CDR3 DNA reads TGTGCCAGCTCACCCCGAGGCAACTACCAAGAGACCCAGTACTTC. Protein product: CASSPRGNYQETQYF.

The V call is TRBV6-5, the J call TRBJ2-3; weak D call: TRBD1 (6 bases). The CDR3 is 17 residues long. The ends were cut back, 7 bases at V and 6 bases at J, with 26 bases in the middle. The germline CDR1 and CDR2 sequences are MNHEY and SVGAGI. The CDR3: CASISRSKRQVRDTQYF. DNA of the CDR3: TGTGCCAGCATTTCTCGATCTAAAAGACAGGTGAGGGATACGCAGTATTTT.

This clonotype was counted between two and nine times. V gene TRBV18 combines with J gene TRBJ2-3; the D gene is possibly TRBD1 (5 bases). In germline, CDR1 is KGHSH, CDR2 LQKENI. Trimming shortened V by 3 bases and J by 0 bases, and 7 bases separated the two germline ends. The CDR3 contains 14 residues. CDR3: CASSPQGSTDTQYF. The CDR3 DNA is TGTGCCAGCTCACCGCAGGGAAGCACAGATACGCAGTATTTT.